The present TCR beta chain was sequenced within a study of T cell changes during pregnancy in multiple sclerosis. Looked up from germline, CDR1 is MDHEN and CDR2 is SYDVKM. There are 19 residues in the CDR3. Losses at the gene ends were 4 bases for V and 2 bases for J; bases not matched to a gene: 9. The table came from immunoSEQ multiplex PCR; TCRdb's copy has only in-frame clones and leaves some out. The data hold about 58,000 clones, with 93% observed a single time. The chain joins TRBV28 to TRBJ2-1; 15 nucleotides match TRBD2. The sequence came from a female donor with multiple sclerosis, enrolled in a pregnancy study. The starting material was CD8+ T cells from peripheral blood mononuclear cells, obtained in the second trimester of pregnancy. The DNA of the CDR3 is TGTGCCAGCAGTTCGGGACTAGCGGGAGGTATCACCCCCTACAATGAGCAGTTCTTC. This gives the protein CASSSGLAGGITPYNEQFF.